The 10 T cell receptor beta chains in this list originate from one sample, sequenced in a study of human CD8 memory T cell subsets. Scientists made TCR beta libraries using UMI-labeled 5' RACE. Each CDR3 protein gets one entry in TCRdb, which reprocessed the 5' RACE reads and gives no DNA. The sample totals 4,500 to 6,000 distinct CDR3 sequences. The material sequenced was CD8+ effector memory T cells (TEM) sorted from PBMCs. Subset of the sample: effector memory CD8 T cells, CCR7- CD45RO+ CD95+. The origin of the receptors is a human donor in good health.

The gene calls are TRBV9 and TRBJ2-3. From germline, CDR1 is SGDLS and CDR2 YYNGEE. This CDR3 has 12 residues. CDR3 loop: CASSGTGDTQYF.

V and J are TRBV19 and TRBJ2-2. This CDR3 is built from 14 residues. Germline V gene data show CDR1 as LNHDA and CDR2 as SQIVND (reference sequence). The CDR3 is CASRVLGHTGELFF.

The chain uses TRBV27 and TRBJ2-1; TCRdb names TRBD1, which stays unverified in the absence of DNA. The CDR3 runs to 14 residues. Germline-derived CDR1 and CDR2 are MNHEY and SMNVEV (reference sequence). The CDR3 region is CASSGGGKDNEQFF.

This chain joins TRBV7-8 and TRBJ1-1. The CDR3 loop spans 15 amino acids. Germline values: CDR1 SGHVS, CDR2 FQNEAQ. The chain's CDR3 is CASSLGAGLGLEAFF.

The chain couples TRBV7-2 to TRBJ1-2; TCRdb proposes TRBD1, but this gene call is untestable without DNA. This CDR3 has 15 residues. Germline V gene data show CDR1 as SGHTA and CDR2 as FQGNSA. The CDR3 here is CASSSDSWGPYGYTF.

The rearrangement uses TRBV28 and TRBJ2-1; TCRdb selects TRBD2, and the lack of DNA leaves this call unchecked. Germline V gene lookup returns CDR1 MDHEN and CDR2 SYDVKM. The CDR3 totals 12 residues. The CDR3 here is CASSLQRNEQFF.

The V gene is TRBV7-8, the J gene TRBJ2-2; TCRdb outputs TRBD2, but without DNA this stays unchecked. The CDR3 is made up of 17 amino acids. Germline V gene sequence: CDR1 SGHVS, CDR2 FQNEAQ. The chain's CDR3 is CASSKALAGRGSGELFF.

The chain recombines TRBV2 with TRBJ1-2; TCRdb indicates TRBD1, and absent DNA this call remains unverified. Germline CDR1 reads SNHLY; CDR2 reads FYNNEI. The CDR3 totals 11 residues. The CDR3 sequence: CAIRGAKGYTF.

Considering frequency, this clonotype is large. This rearrangement joins TRBV20-1 to TRBJ1-1. The CDR3 consists of 13 residues. Germline loops: CDR1 DFQATT, CDR2 SNEGSKA (reference sequence). The chain's CDR3 is CSADHVSDTEAFF.

The rearrangement links TRBV7-6 to TRBJ2-5; TCRdb proposes TRBD2, but this gene call is untestable without DNA. Germline CDR1 and CDR2: SGHVS and FNYEAQ. CDR3 size: 15 residues. The CDR3 here is CASSRTSGPEETQYF.